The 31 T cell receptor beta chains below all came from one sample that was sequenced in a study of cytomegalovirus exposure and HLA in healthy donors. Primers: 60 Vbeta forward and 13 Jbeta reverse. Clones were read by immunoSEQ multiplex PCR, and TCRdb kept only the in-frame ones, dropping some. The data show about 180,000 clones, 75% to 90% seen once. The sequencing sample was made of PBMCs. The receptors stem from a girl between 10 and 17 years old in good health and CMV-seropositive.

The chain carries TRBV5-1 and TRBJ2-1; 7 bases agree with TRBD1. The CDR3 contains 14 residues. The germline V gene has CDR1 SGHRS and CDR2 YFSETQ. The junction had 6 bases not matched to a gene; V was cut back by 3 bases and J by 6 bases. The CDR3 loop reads CASSYGTASNEQFF. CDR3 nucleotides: TGCGCCAGCAGCTACGGGACAGCGAGCAATGAGCAGTTCTTC.

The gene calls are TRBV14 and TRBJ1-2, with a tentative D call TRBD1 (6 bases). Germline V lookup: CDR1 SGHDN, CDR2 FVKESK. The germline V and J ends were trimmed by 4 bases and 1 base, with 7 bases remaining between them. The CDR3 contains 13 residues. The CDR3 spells CASSRDINYGYTF. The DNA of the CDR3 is TGTGCCAGCAGCCGGGACATTAACTATGGCTACACCTTC.

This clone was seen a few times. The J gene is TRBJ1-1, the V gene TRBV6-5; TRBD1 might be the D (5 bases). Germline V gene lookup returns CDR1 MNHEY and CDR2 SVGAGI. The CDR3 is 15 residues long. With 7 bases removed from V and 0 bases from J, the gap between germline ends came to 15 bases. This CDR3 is CASNLTLRVNTEAFF. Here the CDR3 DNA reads TGTGCCAGCAACCTAACGCTCAGGGTGAACACTGAAGCTTTCTTT.

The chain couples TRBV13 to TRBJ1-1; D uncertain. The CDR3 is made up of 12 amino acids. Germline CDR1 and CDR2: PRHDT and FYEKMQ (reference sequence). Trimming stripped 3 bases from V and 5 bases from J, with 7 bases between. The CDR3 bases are TGTGCCAGCAGCTTCTTGGAGACTGAAGCTTTCTTT. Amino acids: CASSFLETEAFF.

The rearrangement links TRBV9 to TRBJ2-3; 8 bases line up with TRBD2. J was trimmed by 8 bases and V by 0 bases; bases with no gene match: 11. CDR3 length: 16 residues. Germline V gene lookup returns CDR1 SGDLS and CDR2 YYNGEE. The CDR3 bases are TGTGCCAGCAGCGTAGATTCCGGGAGGGCCTTGGGTACGCAGTATTTT. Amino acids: CASSVDSGRALGTQYF.

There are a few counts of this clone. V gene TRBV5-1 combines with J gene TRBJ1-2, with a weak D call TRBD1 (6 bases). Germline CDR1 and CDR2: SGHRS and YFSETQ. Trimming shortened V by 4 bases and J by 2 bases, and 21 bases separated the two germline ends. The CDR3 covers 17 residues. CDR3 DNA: TGCGCCAGCAGCCCTTTTTCTCCGGGACAACCCAACTATGGCTACACCTTC. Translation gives CASSPFSPGQPNYGYTF.

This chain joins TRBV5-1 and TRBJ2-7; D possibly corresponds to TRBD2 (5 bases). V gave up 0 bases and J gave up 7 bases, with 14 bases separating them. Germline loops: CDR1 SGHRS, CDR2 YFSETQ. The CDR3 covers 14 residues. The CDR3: CASSLGGGGEEQYF. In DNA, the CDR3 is TGCGCCAGCAGCTTGGGTGGTGGAGGAGAAGAGCAGTACTTC. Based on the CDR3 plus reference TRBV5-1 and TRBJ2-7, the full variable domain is KAGVTQTPRYLIKTRGQQVTLSCSPISGHRSVSWYQQTPGQGLQFLFEYFSETQRNKGNFPGRFSGRQFSNSRSEMNVSTLELGDSALYLCASSLGGGGEEQYFGPGTRLTVT.

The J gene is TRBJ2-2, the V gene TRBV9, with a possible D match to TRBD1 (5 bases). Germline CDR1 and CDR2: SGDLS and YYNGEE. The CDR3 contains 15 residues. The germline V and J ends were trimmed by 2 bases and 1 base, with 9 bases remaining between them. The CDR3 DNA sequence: TGTGCCAGCAGCGTCCATGGACAGAACACCGGGGAGCTGTTTTTT. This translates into CASSVHGQNTGELFF.

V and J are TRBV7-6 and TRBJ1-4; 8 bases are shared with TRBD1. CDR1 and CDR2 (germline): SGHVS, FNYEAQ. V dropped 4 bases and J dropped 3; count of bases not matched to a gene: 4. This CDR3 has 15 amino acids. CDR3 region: CASSYTGGSNEKLFF. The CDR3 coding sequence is TGTGCCAGCAGCTATACAGGGGGATCTAATGAAAAACTGTTTTTT. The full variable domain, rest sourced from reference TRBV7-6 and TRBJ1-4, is GAGVSQSPRYKVTKRGQDVALRCDPISGHVSLYWYRQALGQGPEFLTYFNYEAQQDKSGLPNDRFSAERPEGSISTLTIQRTEQRDSAMYRCASSYTGGSNEKLFFGSGTQLSVL.

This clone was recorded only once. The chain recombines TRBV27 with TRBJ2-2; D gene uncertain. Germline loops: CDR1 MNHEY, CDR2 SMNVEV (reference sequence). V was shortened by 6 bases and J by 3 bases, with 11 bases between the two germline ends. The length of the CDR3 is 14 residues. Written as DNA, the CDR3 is TGTGCCAGCAGCCCCGGCGGAGACACCGGGGAGCTGTTTTTT. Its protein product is CASSPGGDTGELFF.

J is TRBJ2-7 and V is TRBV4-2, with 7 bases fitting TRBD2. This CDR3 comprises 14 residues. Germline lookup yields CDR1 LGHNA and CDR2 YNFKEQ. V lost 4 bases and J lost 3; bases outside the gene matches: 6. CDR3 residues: CASSPQRDDYEQYF. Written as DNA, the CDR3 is TGTGCCAGCAGCCCACAGCGGGACGACTACGAGCAGTACTTC.

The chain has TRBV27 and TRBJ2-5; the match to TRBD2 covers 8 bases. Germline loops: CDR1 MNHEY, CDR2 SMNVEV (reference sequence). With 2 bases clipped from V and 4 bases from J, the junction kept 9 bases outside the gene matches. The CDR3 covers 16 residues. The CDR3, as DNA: TGTGCCAGCAGTTTAATCCGGGAGGGCCCAGTAGAGACCCAGTACTTC. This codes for CASSLIREGPVETQYF.

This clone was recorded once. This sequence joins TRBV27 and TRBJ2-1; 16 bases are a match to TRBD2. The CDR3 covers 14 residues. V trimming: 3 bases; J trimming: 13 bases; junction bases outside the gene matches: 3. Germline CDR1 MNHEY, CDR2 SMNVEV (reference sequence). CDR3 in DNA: TGTGCCAGCAGTTTGGGGACTAGCGGGAGGGCCCAGTTCTTC. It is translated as CASSLGTSGRAQFF.

This CDR3 reads CASSLSGATGGEQFF. The CDR3 nucleotides read TGTGCCAGCAGCTTGTCGGGAGCCACAGGCGGTGAGCAGTTCTTC. This chain joins TRBV7-3 and TRBJ2-1, with D perhaps TRBD2 (6 bases). V was cut by 3 bases and J by 9 bases, with 18 bases left in between. CDR3 size: 15 residues. Germline-derived CDR1 and CDR2 are SGHTA and FQGTGA.

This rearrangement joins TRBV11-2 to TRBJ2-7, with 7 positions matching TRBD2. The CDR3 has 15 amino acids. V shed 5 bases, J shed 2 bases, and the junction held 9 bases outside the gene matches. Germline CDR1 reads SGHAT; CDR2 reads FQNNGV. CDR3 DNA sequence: TGTGCCAGCAGCCCCCGCGGGAGTGAAACCTACGAGCAGTACTTC. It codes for CASSPRGSETYEQYF.

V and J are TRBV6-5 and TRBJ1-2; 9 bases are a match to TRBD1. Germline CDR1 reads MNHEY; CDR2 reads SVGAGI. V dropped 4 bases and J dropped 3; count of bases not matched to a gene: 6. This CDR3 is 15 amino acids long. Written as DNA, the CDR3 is TGTGCCAGCAGTTTCGGACAGGGGTGGGACTATGGCTACACCTTC. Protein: CASSFGQGWDYGYTF.

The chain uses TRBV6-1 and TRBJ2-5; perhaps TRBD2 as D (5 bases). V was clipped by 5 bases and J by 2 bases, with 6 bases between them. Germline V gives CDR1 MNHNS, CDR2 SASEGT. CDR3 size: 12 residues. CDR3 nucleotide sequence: TGTGCCAGCAGTAGGACTCAAGAGACCCAGTACTTC. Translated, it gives CASSRTQETQYF.

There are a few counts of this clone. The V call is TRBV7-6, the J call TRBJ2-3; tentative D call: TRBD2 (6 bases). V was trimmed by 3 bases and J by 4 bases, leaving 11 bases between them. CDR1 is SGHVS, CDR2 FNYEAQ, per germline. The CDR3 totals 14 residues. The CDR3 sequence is CASSFAGRPDTQYF. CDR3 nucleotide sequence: TGTGCCAGCAGCTTCGCGGGGAGGCCAGATACGCAGTATTTT.

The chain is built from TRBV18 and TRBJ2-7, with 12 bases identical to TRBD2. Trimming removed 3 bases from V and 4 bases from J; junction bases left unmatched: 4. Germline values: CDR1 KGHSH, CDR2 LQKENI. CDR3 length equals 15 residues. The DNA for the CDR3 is TGTGCCAGCTCACCTGGACTAGCGGGATCTTACGAGCAGTACTTC. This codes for CASSPGLAGSYEQYF.

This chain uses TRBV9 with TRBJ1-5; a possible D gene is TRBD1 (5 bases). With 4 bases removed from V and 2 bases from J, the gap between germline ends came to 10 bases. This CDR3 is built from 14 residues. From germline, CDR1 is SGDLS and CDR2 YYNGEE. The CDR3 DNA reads TGTGCCAGCAGCCGGGACTTAGGCAATCAGCCCCAGCATTTT. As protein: CASSRDLGNQPQHF.

Here the CDR3 DNA reads TGTGCCAGCAGTCACGGGGCAGGACAGGGGAACACTGAAGCTTTCTTT. This sequence encodes CASSHGAGQGNTEAFF. V usage is TRBV6-6 and J usage is TRBJ1-1, with 8 bases identical to TRBD1. V was pared by 5 bases and J by 1 base, with 9 bases of the junction left unmatched. The CDR3 spans 16 residues. Germline V gene sequence: CDR1 MNHNY, CDR2 SVGAGI (reference sequence).

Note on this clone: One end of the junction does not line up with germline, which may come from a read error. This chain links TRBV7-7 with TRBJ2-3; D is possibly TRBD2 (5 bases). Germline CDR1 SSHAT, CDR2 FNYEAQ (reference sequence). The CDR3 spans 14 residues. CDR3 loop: CASSLGAGTDTQYF. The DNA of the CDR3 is TGTGCTAGCAGCTTAGGAGCGGGCACAGATACGCAGTATTTT.

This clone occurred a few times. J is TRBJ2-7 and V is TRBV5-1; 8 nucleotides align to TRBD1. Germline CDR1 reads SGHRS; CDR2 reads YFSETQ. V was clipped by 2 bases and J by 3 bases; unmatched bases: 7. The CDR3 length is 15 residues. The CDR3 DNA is TGCGCCAGCAGCTTCCGACAGGGGCAAAACTACGAGCAGTACTTC. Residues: CASSFRQGQNYEQYF.

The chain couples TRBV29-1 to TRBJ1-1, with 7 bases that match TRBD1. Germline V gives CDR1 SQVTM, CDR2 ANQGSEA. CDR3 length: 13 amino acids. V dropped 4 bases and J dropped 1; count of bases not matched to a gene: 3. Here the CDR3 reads CSVAGQPNTEAFF. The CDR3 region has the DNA TGCAGCGTTGCGGGACAGCCGAACACTGAAGCTTTCTTT.

This CDR3 reads CATSRAPWTGGTNYGYTF. DNA for the CDR3: TGTGCCACCAGCAGAGCCCCCTGGACAGGGGGAACTAACTATGGCTACACCTTC. The V gene is TRBV15, the J gene TRBJ1-2; 10 bases line up with TRBD1. Germline V lookup: CDR1 LNHNV, CDR2 YYDKDF (reference sequence). Germline trimming cut 1 base from V and 0 bases from J; bases unmatched to any gene: 8. CDR3 size: 18 residues.

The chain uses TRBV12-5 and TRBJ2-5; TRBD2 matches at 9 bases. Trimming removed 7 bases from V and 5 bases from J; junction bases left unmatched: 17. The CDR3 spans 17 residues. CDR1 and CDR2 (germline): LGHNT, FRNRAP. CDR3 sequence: CASANYGAGGARETQYF. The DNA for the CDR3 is TGTGCTAGTGCCAACTACGGGGCGGGAGGGGCGCGGGAGACCCAGTACTTC.

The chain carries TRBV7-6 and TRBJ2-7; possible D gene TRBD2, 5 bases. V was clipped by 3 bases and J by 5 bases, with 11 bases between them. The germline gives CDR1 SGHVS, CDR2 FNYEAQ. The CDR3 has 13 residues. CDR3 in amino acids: CASSFEGFDEQYF. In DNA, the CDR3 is TGTGCCAGCAGCTTTGAGGGCTTCGACGAGCAGTACTTC.

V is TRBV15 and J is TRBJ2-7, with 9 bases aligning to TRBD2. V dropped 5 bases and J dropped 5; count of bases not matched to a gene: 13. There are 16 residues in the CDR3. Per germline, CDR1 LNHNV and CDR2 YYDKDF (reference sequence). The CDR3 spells CATSRSPGAGGHEQYF. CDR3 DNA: TGTGCCACCAGCCGATCCCCGGGAGCGGGAGGACACGAGCAGTACTTC.

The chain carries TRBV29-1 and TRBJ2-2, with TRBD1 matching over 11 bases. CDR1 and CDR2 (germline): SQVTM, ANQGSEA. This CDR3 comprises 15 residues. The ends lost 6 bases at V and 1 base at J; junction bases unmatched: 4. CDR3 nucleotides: TGCAGCGTGGAGGGACAGGGGGTGAACACCGGGGAGCTGTTTTTT. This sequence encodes CSVEGQGVNTGELFF.

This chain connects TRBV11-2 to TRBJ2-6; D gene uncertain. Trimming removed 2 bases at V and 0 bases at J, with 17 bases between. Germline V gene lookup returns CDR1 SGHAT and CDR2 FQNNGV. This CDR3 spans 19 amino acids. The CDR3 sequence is CASSLKSPGLPSGANVLTF. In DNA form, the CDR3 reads TGTGCCAGCAGCTTAAAAAGTCCAGGCTTACCCTCTGGGGCCAACGTCCTGACTTTC.

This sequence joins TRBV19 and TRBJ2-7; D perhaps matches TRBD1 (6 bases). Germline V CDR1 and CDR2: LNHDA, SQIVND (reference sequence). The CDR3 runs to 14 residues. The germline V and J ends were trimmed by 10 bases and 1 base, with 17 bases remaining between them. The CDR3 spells CATRDWDTSYEQYF. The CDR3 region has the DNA TGTGCCACTAGAGATTGGGACACGTCCTACGAGCAGTACTTC. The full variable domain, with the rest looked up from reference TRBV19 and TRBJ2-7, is DGGITQSPKYLFRKEGQNVTLSCEQNLNHDAMYWYRQDPGQGLRLIYYSQIVNDFQKGDIAEGYSVSREKKESFPLTVTSAQKNPTAFYLCATRDWDTSYEQYFGPGTRLTVT.